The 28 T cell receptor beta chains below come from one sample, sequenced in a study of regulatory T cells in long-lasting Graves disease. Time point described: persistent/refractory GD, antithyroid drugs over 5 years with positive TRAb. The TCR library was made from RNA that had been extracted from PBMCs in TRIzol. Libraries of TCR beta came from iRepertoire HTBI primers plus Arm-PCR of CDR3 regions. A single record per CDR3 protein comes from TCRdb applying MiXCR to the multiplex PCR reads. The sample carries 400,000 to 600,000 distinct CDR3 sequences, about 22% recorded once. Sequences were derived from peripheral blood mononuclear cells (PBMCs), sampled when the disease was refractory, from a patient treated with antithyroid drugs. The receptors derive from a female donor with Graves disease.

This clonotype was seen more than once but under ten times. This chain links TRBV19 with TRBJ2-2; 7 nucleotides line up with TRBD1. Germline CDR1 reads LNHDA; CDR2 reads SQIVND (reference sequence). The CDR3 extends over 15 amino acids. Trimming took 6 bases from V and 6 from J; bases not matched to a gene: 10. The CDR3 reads CASSRQGVRSGELFF. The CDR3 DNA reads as TGTGCCAGTAGCCGTCAGGGGGTGAGGTCCGGGGAGCTGTTTTTT.

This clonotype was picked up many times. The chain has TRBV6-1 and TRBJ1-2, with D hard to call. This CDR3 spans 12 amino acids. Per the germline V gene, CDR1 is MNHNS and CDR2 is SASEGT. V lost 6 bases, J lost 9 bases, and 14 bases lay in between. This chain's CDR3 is CASRVASRSYTF. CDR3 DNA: TGTGCCAGCAGAGTGGCCTCCCGGAGCTACACCTTC.

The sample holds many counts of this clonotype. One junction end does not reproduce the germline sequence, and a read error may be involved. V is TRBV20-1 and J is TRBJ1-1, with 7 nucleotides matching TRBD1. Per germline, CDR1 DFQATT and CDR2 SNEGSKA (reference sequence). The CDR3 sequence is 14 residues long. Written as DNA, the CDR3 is TGCAGTGCAAGAGAACAGGGGCTATCCACTGAAGCTTTCTTT. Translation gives CSAREQGLSTEAFF.

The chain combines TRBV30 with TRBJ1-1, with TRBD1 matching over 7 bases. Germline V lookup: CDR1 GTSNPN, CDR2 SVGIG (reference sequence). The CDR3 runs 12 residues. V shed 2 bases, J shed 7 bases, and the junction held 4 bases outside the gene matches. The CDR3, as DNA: TGTGCCTGGAGTCCCTACAGGGGTGAAGCTTTCTTT. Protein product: CAWSPYRGEAFF.

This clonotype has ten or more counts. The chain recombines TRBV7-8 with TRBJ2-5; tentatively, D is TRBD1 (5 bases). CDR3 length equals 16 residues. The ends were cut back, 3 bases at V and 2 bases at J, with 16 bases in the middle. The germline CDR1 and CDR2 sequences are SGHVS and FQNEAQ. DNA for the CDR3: TGTGCCAGCAGCTTTGACAGACACACGCTTCAAGAGACCCAGTACTTC. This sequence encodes CASSFDRHTLQETQYF.

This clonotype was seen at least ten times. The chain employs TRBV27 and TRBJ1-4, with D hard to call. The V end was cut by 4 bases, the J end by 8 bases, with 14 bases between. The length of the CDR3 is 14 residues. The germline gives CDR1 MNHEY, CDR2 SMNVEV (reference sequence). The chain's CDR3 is CASSSPVVGEKLFF. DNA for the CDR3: TGTGCCAGCAGTTCCCCCGTGGTGGGAGAAAAACTGTTTTTT.

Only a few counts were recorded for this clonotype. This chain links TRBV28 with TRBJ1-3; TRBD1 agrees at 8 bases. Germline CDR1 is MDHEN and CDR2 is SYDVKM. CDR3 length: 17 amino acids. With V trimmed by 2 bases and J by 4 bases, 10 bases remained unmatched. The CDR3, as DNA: TGTGCCAGCAGTTTAGGAGCAGGGGGCGCGGGGGGAAACACCATATATTTT. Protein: CASSLGAGGAGGNTIYF. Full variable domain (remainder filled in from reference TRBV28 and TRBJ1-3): DVKVTQSSRYLVKRTGEKVFLECVQDMDHENMFWYRQDPGLGLRLIYFSYDVKMKEKGDIPEGYSVSREKKERFSLILESASTNQTSMYLCASSLGAGGAGGNTIYFGEGSWLTVV.

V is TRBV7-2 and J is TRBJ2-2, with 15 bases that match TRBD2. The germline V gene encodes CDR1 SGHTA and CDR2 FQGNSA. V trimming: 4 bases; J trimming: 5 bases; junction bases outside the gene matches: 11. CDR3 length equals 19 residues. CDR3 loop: CASSSRGLAGGLGTGELFF. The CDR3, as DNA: TGTGCCAGCAGCTCCCGTGGACTAGCGGGAGGGCTAGGTACCGGGGAGCTGTTTTTT.

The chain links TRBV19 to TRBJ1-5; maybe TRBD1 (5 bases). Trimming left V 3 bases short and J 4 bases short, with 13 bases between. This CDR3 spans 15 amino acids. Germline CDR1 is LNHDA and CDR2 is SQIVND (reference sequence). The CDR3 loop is CASSIWGVRNQPQHF. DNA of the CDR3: TGTGCCAGTAGTATTTGGGGGGTTCGAAATCAGCCCCAGCATTTT.

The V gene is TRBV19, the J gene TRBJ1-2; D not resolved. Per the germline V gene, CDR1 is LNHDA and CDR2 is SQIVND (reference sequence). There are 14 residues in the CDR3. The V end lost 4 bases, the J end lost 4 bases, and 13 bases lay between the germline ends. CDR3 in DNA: TGTGCCAGTAGTACAACCGGGATGCTCTATGGCTACACCTTC. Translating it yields CASSTTGMLYGYTF.

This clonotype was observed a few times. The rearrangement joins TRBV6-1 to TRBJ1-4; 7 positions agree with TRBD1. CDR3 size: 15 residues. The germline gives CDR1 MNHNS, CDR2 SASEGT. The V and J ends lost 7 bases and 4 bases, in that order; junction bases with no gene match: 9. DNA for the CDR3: TGTGCCAGCACCAAGCCGACAGGGCTTAATGAAAAACTGTTTTTT. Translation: CASTKPTGLNEKLFF.

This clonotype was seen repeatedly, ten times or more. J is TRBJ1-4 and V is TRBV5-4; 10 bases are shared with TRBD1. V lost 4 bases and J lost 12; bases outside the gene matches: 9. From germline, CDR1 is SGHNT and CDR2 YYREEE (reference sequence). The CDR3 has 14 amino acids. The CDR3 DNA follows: TGTGCCAGCAGCCTCGACAGGGGGCAAAGAGAACTGTTTTTT. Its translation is CASSLDRGQRELFF.

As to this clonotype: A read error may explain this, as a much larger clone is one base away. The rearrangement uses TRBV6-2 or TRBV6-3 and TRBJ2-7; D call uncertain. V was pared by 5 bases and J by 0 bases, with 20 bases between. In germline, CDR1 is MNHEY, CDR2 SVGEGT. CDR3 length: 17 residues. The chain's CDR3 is CASSANPARSSSYEQYF. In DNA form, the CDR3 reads TGTGCCAGCAGTGCAAACCCAGCCCGATCGAGCTCCTACGAGCAGTACTTC.

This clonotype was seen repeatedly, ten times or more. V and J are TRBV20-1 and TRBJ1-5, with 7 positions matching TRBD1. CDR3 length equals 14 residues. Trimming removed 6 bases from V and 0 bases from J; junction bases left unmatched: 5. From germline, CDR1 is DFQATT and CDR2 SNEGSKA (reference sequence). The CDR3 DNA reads TGCAGTGCGGGACAGCCTTATAGCAATCAGCCCCAGCATTTT. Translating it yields CSAGQPYSNQPQHF.

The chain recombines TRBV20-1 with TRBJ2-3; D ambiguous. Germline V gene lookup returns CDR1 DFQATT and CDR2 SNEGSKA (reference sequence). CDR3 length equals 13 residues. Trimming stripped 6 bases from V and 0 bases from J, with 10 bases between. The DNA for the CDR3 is TGCAGTGCGATCGGACCGAGCACAGATACGCAGTATTTT. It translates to CSAIGPSTDTQYF.

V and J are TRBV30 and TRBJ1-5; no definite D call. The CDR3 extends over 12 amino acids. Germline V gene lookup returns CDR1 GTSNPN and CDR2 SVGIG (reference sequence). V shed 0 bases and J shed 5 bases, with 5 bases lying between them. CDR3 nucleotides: TGTGCCTGGAGTGTAAATTATCAGCCCCAGCATTTT. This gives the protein CAWSVNYQPQHF.

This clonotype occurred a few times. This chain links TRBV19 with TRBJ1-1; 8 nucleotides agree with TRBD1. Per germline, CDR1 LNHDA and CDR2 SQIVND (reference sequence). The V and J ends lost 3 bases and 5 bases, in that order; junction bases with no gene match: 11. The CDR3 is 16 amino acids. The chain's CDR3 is CASSIFRGRGGTEAFF. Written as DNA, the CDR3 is TGTGCCAGTAGTATCTTCAGGGGGCGTGGGGGGACTGAAGCTTTCTTT.

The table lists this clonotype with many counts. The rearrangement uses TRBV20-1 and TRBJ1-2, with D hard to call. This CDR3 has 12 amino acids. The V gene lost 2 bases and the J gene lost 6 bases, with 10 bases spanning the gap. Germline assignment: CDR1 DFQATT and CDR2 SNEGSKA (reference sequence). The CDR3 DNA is TGCAGTGCTAGAACCTCGCATGATGGCTACACCTTC. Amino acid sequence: CSARTSHDGYTF.

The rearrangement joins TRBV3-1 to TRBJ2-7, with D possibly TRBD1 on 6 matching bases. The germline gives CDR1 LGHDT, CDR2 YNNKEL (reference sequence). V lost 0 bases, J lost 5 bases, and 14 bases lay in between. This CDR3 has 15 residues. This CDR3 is CASSQESRGWDEQYF. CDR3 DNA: TGTGCCAGCAGCCAAGAGAGCAGGGGTTGGGACGAGCAGTACTTC.

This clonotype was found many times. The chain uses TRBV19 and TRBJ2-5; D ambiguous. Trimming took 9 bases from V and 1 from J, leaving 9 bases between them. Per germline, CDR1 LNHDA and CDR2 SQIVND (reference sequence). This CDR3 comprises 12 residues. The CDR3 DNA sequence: TGTGCCAGCAGCATCGGCCAAGAGACCCAGTACTTC. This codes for CASSIGQETQYF.

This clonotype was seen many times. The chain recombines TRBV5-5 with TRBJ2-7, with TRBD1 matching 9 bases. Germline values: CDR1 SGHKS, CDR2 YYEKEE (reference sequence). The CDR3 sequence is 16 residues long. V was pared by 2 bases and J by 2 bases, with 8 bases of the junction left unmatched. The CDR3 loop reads CASSLKLGTGTYEQYF. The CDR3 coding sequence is TGTGCCAGCAGCTTAAAGCTCGGGACAGGGACCTACGAGCAGTACTTC.

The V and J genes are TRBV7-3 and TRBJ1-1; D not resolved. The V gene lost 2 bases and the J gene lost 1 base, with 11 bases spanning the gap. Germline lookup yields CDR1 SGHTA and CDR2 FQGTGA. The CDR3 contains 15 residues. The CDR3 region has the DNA TGTGCCAGCAGCTTAGGCCTTCACCGGAACACTGAAGCTTTCTTT. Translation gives CASSLGLHRNTEAFF.

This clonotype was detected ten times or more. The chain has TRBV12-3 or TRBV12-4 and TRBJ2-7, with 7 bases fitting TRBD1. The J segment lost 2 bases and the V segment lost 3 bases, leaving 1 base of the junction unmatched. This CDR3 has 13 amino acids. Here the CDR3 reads CASSFGTAYEQYF. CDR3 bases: TGTGCCAGCAGTTTCGGGACAGCCTACGAGCAGTACTTC.

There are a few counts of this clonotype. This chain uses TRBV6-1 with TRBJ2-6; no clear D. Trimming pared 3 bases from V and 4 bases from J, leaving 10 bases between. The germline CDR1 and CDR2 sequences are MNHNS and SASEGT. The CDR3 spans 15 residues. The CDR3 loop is CASSDGVYGANVLTF. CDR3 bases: TGTGCCAGCAGTGACGGAGTTTACGGGGCCAACGTCCTGACTTTC.

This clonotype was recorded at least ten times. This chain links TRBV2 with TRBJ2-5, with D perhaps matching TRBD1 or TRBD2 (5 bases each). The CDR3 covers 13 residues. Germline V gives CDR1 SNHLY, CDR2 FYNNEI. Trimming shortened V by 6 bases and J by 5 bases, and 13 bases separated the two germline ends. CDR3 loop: CASSRDPLETQYF. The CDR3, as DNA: TGTGCCAGCAGCCGGGACCCCCTGGAGACCCAGTACTTC.

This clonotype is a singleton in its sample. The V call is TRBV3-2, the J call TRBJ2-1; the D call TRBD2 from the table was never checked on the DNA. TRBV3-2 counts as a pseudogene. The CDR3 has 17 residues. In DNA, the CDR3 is TGTGCCAGCAGCCATTCCCAGGCGGGGACTCATTACAATGAGCAGTTCTTC. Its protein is CASSHSQAGTHYNEQFF.

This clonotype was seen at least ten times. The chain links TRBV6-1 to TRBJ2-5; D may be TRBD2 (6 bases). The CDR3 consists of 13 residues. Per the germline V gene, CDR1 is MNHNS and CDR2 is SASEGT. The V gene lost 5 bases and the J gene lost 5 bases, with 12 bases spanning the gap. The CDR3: CASSTGLQETQYF. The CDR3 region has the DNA TGTGCCAGCAGTACGGGACTTCAGGAGACCCAGTACTTC.

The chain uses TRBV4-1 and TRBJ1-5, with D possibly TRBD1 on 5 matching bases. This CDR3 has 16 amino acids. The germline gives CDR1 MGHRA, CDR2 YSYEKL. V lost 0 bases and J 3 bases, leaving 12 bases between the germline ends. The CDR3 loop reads CASSQETDRFNQPQHF. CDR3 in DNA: TGCGCCAGCAGCCAAGAAACCGACAGATTCAATCAGCCCCAGCATTTT.